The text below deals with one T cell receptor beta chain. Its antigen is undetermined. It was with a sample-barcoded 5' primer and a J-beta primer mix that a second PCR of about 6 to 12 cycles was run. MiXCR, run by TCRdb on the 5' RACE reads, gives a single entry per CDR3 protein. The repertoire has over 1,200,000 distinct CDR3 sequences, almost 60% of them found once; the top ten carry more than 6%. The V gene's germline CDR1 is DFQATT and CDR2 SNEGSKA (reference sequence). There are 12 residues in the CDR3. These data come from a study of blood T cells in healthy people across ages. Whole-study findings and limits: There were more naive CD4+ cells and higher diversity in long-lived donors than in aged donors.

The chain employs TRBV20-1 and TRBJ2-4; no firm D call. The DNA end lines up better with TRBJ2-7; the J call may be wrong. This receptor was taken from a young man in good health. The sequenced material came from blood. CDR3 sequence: CSASPENYEQYF. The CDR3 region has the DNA TGCAGTGCTAGCCCAGAAAACTACGAGCAGTACTTC.